Sequencing of this T cell receptor beta chain was carried out in a study of identical twins. This clonotype has ten or more counts. Its antigen is still unknown. CDR3 length: 17 residues. Per germline, CDR1 LGHNA and CDR2 YSLEER. Trimming removed 0 bases from V and 0 bases from J, with 14 bases in between. Healthy Caucasian individuals made up all the donors. Overall study results and limits: The authors noted that invariant MAIT and iNKT cells could partly confound zero-insertion analyses. Models came in too low on out-of-frame TCR alpha sharing in monozygotic twins.

One entry per CDR3 protein results from TCRdb running MiXCR on the 5' RACE reads. The top ten clones hold 4.3% of a sample with roughly 750,000 distinct CDR3 sequences, over 20% of them seen once. The sample was also linked to a second study, of T cells expressing NK-cell markers.

The sequencing input was PBMCs. This receptor was obtained from a woman between 18 and 30 years old in good health. This chain uses TRBV4-3 with TRBJ2-5; no definite D call. The CDR3 reads CASSQDYSPPYQETQYF. CDR3 DNA sequence: TGCGCCAGCAGCCAAGACTACTCTCCTCCATACCAAGAGACCCAGTACTTC.